Below, 16 T cell receptor beta chains from the same sample are listed, as sequenced in a study of identical twins. TCRdb re-derived calls from the 5' RACE reads in MiXCR, one entry per CDR3 protein. The sample contains hundreds of thousands of distinct CDR3 sequences, over 8.5% of which appear only once. These data were likewise used in another study, on yellow fever vaccine responses in identical twins.

Sequencing used PBMCs. The receptor set was obtained from a woman aged 18-29 years in good health.

Many counts were recorded for this clonotype. V is TRBV4-3 and J is TRBJ2-7; maybe TRBD2 (5 bases). CDR3 size: 14 residues. Trimming took 0 bases from V and 3 from J, leaving 9 bases between them. CDR1 and CDR2 (germline): LGHNA, YSLEER. The chain's CDR3 is CASSQDGLDYEQYF. CDR3 DNA: TGCGCCAGCAGCCAAGATGGACTTGACTACGAGCAGTACTTC.

This clonotype was recorded at least ten times. This chain uses TRBV7-9 with TRBJ2-1, with D possibly TRBD2 on 6 matching bases. The germline V gene has CDR1 SEHNR and CDR2 FQNEAQ (reference sequence). Trimming took 5 bases from V and 4 from J, leaving 12 bases between them. This CDR3 comprises 14 residues. CDR3 bases: TGTGCCAGCAGCACTGAGACTAGTTACAATGAGCAGTTCTTC. This codes for CASSTETSYNEQFF.

This clonotype was observed a few times. The CDR3 nucleotides are TGCAGCGTTGATTATGCGGGAGGGCTGTCTAGAGATACGCAGTATTTT. This encodes CSVDYAGGLSRDTQYF. The genes are TRBV29-1 and TRBJ2-3; 9 positions match TRBD2. The CDR3 spans 16 residues. V lost 3 bases and J lost 5; bases outside the gene matches: 12. Looked up from germline, CDR1 is SQVTM and CDR2 is ANQGSEA.

J is TRBJ2-7 and V is TRBV7-2, with a weak D call TRBD1 (6 bases). There are 14 residues in the CDR3. Germline CDR1 is SGHTA and CDR2 is FQGNSA. Trimming took 2 bases from V and 2 from J, leaving 10 bases between them. As DNA, the CDR3 is TGTGCCAGCAGCTTATATCCAGGGGCCTACGAGCAGTACTTC. It translates to CASSLYPGAYEQYF.

This clonotype came up many times. The rearrangement uses TRBV27 and TRBJ2-5; D gene ambiguous. Deletions cut 1 base from V and 4 bases from J, with 7 bases between. CDR1 is MNHEY, CDR2 SMNVEV, per germline (reference sequence). This CDR3 contains 13 residues. The CDR3 loop is CASSLFNRETQYF. CDR3 DNA sequence: TGTGCCAGCAGTTTATTCAACAGAGAGACCCAGTACTTC.

This clonotype was detected a few times. The gene calls are TRBV7-9 and TRBJ2-4; D is undetermined. The CDR3 length is 12 residues. V was shortened by 4 bases and J by 7 bases, with 8 bases between the two germline ends. In germline, CDR1 is SEHNR, CDR2 FQNEAQ (reference sequence). The CDR3 loop is CASSSKSNIQYF. DNA for the CDR3: TGTGCCAGCAGCTCCAAGTCTAACATTCAGTACTTC.

This clonotype was recorded at least ten times. The chain uses TRBV5-1 and TRBJ2-1; the D is unclear. The CDR3 runs to 17 residues. The V end lost 2 bases, the J end lost 4 bases, and 19 bases lay between the germline ends. Germline V gives CDR1 SGHRS, CDR2 YFSETQ. The CDR3 coding sequence is TGCGCCAGCAGCTTAAATCCGTTACGTTCTGATTACAATGAGCAGTTCTTC. Its translation is CASSLNPLRSDYNEQFF.

The table lists this clonotype with a few counts. The chain links TRBV29-1 to TRBJ2-7; TRBD1 is a possible D gene (5 bases). Per the germline V gene, CDR1 is SQVTM and CDR2 is ANQGSEA. The CDR3 runs to 12 residues. The germline V and J ends were trimmed by 4 bases and 6 bases, with 13 bases remaining between them. CDR3 loop: CSVASGSVEQYF. The CDR3 DNA sequence: TGCAGCGTTGCTTCAGGGTCGGTCGAGCAGTACTTC.

This clonotype occurred many times. V gene TRBV4-1 combines with J gene TRBJ2-7, with D possibly matching TRBD1 (5 bases). The germline V gene encodes CDR1 MGHRA and CDR2 YSYEKL. The CDR3 has 14 amino acids. V shed 1 base and J shed 2 bases, with 9 bases lying between them. CDR3 DNA sequence: TGCGCCAGCAGCCAAGGGACACGGACCTACGAGCAGTACTTC. Translation gives CASSQGTRTYEQYF.

The chain couples TRBV24-1 to TRBJ2-5, with a weak D call TRBD1 (5 bases). V was trimmed by 4 bases and J by 6 bases, leaving 14 bases between them. Germline assignment: CDR1 KGHDR and CDR2 SFDVKD. CDR3 length equals 14 residues. CDR3 loop: CATSDPGQGQTQYF. DNA for the CDR3: TGTGCCACCAGTGACCCCGGCCAGGGTCAGACCCAGTACTTC.

This clonotype appeared many times. V gene TRBV30 combines with J gene TRBJ1-1, with a tentative D call TRBD1 (5 bases). V was shortened by 7 bases and J by 4 bases, with 10 bases between the two germline ends. This CDR3 spans 11 amino acids. CDR1 is GTSNPN, CDR2 SVGIG, per germline (reference sequence). The CDR3 loop is CASPRGTEAFF. Here the CDR3 DNA reads TGTGCCTCTCCTAGGGGCACTGAAGCTTTCTTT.

This clonotype was seen only a few times. The chain recombines TRBV7-2 with TRBJ2-5; 9 bases map to TRBD2. J was trimmed by 5 bases and V by 2 bases; bases with no gene match: 6. Per the germline V gene, CDR1 is SGHTA and CDR2 is FQGNSA. The CDR3 is made up of 15 amino acids. The CDR3 region is CASSLMAGGQETQYF. CDR3 sequence (DNA): TGTGCCAGCAGCTTAATGGCGGGGGGGCAGGAGACCCAGTACTTC.

The chain links TRBV20-1 to TRBJ1-6, with D unresolved. The CDR3 consists of 14 residues. The V end was cut by 0 bases, the J end by 5 bases, with 8 bases between. Germline-derived CDR1 and CDR2 are DFQATT and SNEGSKA (reference sequence). CDR3 sequence: CSARDGPDNSPLHF. CDR3 bases: TGCAGTGCTAGAGACGGGCCTGATAATTCACCCCTCCACTTT.

This clonotype was seen at least ten times. The V call is TRBV29-1, the J call TRBJ2-3, with D unclear. V was clipped by 7 bases and J by 2 bases, with 19 bases between them. The CDR3 totals 15 residues. Germline-derived CDR1 and CDR2 are SQVTM and ANQGSEA. The chain's CDR3 is CSASPGRLNTDTQYF. The CDR3 DNA is TGCAGCGCTTCTCCTGGCAGATTAAACACAGATACGCAGTATTTT.

This clonotype was counted between two and nine times. V and J are TRBV28 and TRBJ1-1; no firm D call. The germline CDR1 and CDR2 sequences are MDHEN and SYDVKM. Trimming shortened V by 7 bases and J by 1 base, and 4 bases separated the two germline ends. This CDR3 has 11 amino acids. CDR3 nucleotide sequence: TGTGCCAGCATGAAGAACACTGAAGCTTTCTTT. It is translated as CASMKNTEAFF.

This clonotype was detected many times. The chain couples TRBV6-2 or TRBV6-3 to TRBJ2-3; 9 bases agree with TRBD2. The CDR3 extends over 17 amino acids. V dropped 0 bases and J dropped 4; count of bases not matched to a gene: 8. Germline V lookup: CDR1 MNHEY, CDR2 SVGEGT. This CDR3 is CASSYSSRAGGPDTQYF. Here the CDR3 DNA reads TGTGCCAGCAGTTACTCATCAAGAGCGGGGGGACCAGATACGCAGTATTTT.